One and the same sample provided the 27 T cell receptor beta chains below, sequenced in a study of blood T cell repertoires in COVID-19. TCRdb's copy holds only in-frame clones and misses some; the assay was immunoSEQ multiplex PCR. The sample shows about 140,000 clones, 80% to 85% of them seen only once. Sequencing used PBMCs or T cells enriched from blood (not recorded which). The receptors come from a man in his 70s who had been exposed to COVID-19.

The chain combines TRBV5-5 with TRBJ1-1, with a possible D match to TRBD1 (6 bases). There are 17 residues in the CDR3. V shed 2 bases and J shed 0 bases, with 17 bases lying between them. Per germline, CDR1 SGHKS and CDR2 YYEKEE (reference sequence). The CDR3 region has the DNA TGTGCCAGCAGCTTCGCAACCGGGACACACCTGAACACTGAAGCTTTCTTT. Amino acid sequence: CASSFATGTHLNTEAFF.

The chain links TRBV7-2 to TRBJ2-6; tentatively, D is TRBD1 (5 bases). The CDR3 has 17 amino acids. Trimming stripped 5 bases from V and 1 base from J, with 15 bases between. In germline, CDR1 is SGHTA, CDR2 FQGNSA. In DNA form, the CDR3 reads TGTGCCAGCAGCGCCCAGGGTATCGTATCTGGGGCCAACGTCCTGACTTTC. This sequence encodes CASSAQGIVSGANVLTF. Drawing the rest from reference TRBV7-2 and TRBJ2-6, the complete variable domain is GAGVSQSPSNKVTEKGKDVELRCDPISGHTALYWYRQSLGQGLEFLIYFQGNSAPDKSGLPSDRFSAERTGGSVSTLTIQRTQQEDSAVYLCASSAQGIVSGANVLTFGAGSRLTVL.

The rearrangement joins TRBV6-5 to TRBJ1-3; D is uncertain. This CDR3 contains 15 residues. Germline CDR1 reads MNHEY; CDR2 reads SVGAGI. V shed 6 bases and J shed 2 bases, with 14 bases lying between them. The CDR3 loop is CASRSGGLAGNTIYF. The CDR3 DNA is TGTGCCAGCAGATCGGGAGGGTTAGCTGGAAACACCATATATTTT.

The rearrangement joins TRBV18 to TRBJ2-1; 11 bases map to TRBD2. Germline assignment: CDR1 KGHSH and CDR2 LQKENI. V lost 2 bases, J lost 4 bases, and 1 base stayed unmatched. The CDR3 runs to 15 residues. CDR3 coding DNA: TGTGCCAGCTCACCAGGGACTAGCGGATACAATGAGCAGTTCTTC. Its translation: CASSPGTSGYNEQFF.

Here the CDR3 DNA reads TGTGCCAGCAGTTGGCCGTGGAGCACTGAAGCTTTCTTT. This sequence encodes CASSWPWSTEAFF. The chain uses TRBV28 and TRBJ1-1; no clear D. The CDR3 runs 13 residues. The germline V and J ends were trimmed by 4 bases and 4 bases, with 10 bases remaining between them. Germline assignment: CDR1 MDHEN and CDR2 SYDVKM.

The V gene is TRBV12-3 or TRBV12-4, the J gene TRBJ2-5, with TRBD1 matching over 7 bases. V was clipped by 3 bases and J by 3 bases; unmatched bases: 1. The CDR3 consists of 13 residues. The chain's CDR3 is CASSLGQKETQYF. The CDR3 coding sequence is TGTGCCAGCAGTTTGGGACAGAAAGAGACCCAGTACTTC.

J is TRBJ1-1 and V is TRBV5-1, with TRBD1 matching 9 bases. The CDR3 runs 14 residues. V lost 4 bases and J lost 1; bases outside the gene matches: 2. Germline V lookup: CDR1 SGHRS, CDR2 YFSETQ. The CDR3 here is CASSQDRGNTEAFF. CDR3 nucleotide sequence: TGCGCCAGCAGCCAGGACAGGGGGAACACTGAAGCTTTCTTT.

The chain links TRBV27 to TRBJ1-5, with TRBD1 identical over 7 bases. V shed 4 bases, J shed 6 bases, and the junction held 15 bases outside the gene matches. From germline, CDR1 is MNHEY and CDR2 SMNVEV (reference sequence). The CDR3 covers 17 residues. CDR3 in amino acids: CASSSWTGGAQFQPQHF. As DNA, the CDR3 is TGTGCCAGCAGTTCCTGGACAGGAGGGGCCCAATTTCAGCCCCAGCATTTT.

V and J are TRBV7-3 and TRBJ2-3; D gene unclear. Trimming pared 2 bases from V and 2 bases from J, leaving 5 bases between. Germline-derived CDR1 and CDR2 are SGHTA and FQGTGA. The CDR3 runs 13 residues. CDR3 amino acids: CASSLFITDTQYF. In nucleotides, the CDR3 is TGTGCCAGCAGCTTATTTATCACAGATACGCAGTATTTT.

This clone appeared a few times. The CDR3 coding sequence is TGTGCCAGTAGTGTGTCAGGGGGCTACGAGCAGTACTTC. It translates to CASSVSGGYEQYF. V usage is TRBV19 and J usage is TRBJ2-7; 7 bases line up with TRBD1. The CDR3 loop spans 13 amino acids. Germline-derived CDR1 and CDR2 are LNHDA and SQIVND (reference sequence). With V trimmed by 5 bases and J by 3 bases, 4 bases remained unmatched.

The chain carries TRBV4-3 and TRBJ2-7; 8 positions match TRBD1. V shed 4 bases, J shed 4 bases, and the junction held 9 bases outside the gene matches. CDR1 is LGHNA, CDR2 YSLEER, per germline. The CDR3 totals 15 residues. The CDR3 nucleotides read TGCGCCAGCAGCCCTGACAGGGGTTACCCTTACGAGCAGTACTTC. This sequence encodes CASSPDRGYPYEQYF.

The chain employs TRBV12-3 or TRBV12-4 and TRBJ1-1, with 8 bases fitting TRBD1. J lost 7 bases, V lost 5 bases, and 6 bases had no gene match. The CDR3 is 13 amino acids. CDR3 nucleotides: TGTGCCAGCAGTCGGAACGGACAGGGTGAAGCTTTCTTT. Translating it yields CASSRNGQGEAFF.

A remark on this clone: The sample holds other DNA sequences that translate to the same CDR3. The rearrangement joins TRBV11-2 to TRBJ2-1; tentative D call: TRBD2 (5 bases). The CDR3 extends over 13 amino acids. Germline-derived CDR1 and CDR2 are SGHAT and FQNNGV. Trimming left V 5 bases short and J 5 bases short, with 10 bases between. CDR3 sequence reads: CASSLGLNNEQFF. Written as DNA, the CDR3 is TGTGCCAGCAGCCTCGGACTGAACAATGAGCAGTTCTTC.

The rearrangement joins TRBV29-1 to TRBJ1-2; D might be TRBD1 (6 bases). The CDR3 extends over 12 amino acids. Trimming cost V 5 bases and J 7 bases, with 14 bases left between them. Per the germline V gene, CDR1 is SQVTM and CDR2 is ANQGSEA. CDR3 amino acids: CSVHQGSLGYTF. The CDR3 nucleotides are TGCAGCGTTCACCAGGGGAGCCTTGGCTACACCTTC.

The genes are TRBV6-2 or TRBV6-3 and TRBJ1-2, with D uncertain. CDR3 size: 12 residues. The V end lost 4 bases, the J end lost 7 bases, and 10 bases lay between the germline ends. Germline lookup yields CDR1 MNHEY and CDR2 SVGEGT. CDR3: CASSFRLGGYTF. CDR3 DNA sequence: TGTGCCAGCAGTTTCCGTCTCGGTGGCTACACCTTC.

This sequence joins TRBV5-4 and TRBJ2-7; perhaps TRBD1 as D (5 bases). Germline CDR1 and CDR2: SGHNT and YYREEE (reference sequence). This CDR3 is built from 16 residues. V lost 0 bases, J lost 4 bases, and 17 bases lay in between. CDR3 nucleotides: TGTGCCAGCAGCTTGGAAGGGGATTTGAACTCTTACGAGCAGTACTTC. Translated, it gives CASSLEGDLNSYEQYF.

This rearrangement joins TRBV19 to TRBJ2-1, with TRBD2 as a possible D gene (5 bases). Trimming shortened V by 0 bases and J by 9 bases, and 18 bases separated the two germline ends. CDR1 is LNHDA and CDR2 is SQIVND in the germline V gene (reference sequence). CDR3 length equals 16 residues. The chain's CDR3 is CASSIDPGDIRGEQFF. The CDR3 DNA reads TGTGCCAGTAGTATAGACCCCGGGGATATTAGAGGTGAGCAGTTCTTC.

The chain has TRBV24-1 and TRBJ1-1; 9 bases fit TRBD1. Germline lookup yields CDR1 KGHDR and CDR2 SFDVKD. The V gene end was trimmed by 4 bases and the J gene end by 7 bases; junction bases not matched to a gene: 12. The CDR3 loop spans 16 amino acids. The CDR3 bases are TGTGCCACCAGTGACTACGGGACAGGGAGACGGGGTGAAGCTTTCTTT. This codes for CATSDYGTGRRGEAFF.

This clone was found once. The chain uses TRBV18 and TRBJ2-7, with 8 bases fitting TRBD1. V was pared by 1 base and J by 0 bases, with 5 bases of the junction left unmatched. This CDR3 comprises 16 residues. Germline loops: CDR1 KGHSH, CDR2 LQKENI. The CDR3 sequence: CASSPQGQASSYEQYF. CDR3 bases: TGTGCCAGCTCACCACAGGGACAGGCGAGCTCCTACGAGCAGTACTTC.

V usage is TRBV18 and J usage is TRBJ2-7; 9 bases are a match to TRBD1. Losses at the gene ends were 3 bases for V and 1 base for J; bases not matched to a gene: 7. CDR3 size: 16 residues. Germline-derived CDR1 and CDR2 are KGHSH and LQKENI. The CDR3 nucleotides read TGTGCCAGCTCACCTAGGACAGGGGATGGGTCCTACGAGCAGTACTTC. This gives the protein CASSPRTGDGSYEQYF. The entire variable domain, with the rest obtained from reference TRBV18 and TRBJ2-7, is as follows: NAGVMQNPRHLVRRRGQEARLRCSPMKGHSHVYWYRQLPEEGLKFMVYLQKENIIDESGMPKERFSAEFPKEGPSILRIQQVVRGDSAAYFCASSPRTGDGSYEQYFGPGTRLTVT.

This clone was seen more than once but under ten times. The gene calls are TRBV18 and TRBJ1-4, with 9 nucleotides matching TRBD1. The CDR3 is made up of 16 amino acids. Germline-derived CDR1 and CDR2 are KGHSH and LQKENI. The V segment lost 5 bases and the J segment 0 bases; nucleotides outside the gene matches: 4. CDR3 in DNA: TGTGCCAGCTCAACCCGGGACAGGGCAACTAATGAAAAACTGTTTTTT. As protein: CASSTRDRATNEKLFF.

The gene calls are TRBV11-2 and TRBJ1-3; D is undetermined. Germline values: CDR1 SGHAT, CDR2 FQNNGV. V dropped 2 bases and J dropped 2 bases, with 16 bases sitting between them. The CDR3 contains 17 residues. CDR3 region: CASSLYPSGGTGNTIYF. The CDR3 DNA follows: TGTGCCAGCAGCTTATATCCTTCGGGAGGGACTGGAAACACCATATATTTT.

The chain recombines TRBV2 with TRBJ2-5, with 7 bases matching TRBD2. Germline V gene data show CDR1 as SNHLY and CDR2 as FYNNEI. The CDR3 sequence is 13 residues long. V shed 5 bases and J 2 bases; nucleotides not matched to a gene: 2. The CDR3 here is CASSTGGQETQYF. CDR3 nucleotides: TGTGCCAGCAGTACGGGGGGTCAAGAGACCCAGTACTTC.

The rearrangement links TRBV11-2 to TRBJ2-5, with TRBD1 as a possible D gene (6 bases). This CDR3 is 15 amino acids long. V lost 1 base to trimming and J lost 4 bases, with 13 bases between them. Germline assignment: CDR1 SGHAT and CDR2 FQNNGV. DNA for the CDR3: TGTGCCAGCAGCTTAGCTACCACAGGGTCAGAGACCCAGTACTTC. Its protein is CASSLATTGSETQYF.

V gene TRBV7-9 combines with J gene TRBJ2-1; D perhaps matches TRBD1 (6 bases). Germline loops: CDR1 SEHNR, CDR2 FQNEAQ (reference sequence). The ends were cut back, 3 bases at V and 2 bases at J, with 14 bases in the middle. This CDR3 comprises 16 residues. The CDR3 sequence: CASSFGTSRPYNEQFF. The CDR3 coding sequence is TGTGCCAGCAGCTTTGGGACAAGCCGGCCCTACAATGAGCAGTTCTTC. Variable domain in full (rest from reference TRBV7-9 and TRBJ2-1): DTGVSQNPRHKITKRGQNVTFRCDPISEHNRLYWYRQTLGQGPEFLTYFQNEAQLEKSRLLSDRFSAERPKGSFSTLEIQRTEQGDSAMYLCASSFGTSRPYNEQFFGPGTRLTVL.

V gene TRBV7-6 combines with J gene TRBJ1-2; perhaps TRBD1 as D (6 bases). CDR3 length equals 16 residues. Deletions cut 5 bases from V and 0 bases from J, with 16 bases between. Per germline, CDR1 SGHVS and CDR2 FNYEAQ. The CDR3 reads CASSPFTGPANYGYTF. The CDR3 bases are TGTGCCAGCAGCCCTTTTACAGGGCCAGCTAACTATGGCTACACCTTC.

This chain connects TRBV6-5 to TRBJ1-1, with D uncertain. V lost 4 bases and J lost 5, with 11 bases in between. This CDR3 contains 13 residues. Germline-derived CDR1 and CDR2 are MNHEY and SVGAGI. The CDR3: CASSLQWATEAFF. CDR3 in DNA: TGTGCCAGCAGTTTACAATGGGCAACTGAAGCTTTCTTT.